Listed below are T cell receptor beta chains from one sample, sequenced in a study of shared clonotypes between healthy human individuals. The method was immunoSEQ multiplex PCR; TCRdb's version includes in-frame clones alone and lacks a portion of them. The sample lists around 2.3 million clones; approximately 96% were seen once. The sequenced sample was naive CD4+ T cells sorted from blood. The receptors originated from a man aged 18 to 35 in good health. CDR3s include the opening cysteine and the closing phenylalanine or tryptophan.

TRBJ2-5 | TRBV10-3 | CAISEGRQETQYF
TRBJ2-1 | TRBV5-1 | CATGLAGNSYNEQFF
TRBJ1-3 | TRBV12-5 | CASGLGQGTGNTIYF
TRBJ1-1 | TRBV5-1 | CASSIVTGLNTEAFF
TRBJ1-2 | TRBV5-1 | CASSSYRGRAYGYTF
TRBJ2-7 | TRBV5-4 | CASSHYDSSYEQYF
TRBJ2-1 | TRBV11-2 | CASSVTSGLSVEQFF
TRBJ2-4 | TRBV28 | CASTPGAVAKNIQYF
TRBJ1-5 | TRBV10-2 | CASRRDSFYSNQPQHF
TRBJ1-4 | TRBV6-6 | CAVWGGLEKLFF
TRBJ2-2 | TRBV10-1 | CASSESYSLAGGPTGELFF
TRBJ2-7 | TRBV15 | CATRRGSGGLYEQYF
TRBJ1-3 | TRBV7-2 | CASSFQGDLRNTIYF
TRBJ2-5 | TRBV5-1 | CASSLVGLETQYF
TRBJ2-6 | TRBV5-1 | CASSLGQAYSGANVLTF
TRBJ2-7 | TRBV28 | CASSSTSQGAWDEQYF
TRBJ1-2 | TRBV20-1 | CSQGYYGYTF
TRBJ1-2 | TRBV28 | CATTGVQTNYGYTF
TRBJ2-7 | TRBV6-1 | CASSDGDLLTYEQYF
TRBJ2-7 | TRBV5-1 | CASSNRDTSYEQYF
TRBJ1-5 | TRBV10-3 | CAASEDIRNQPQHF
TRBJ1-5 | TRBV9 | CASSVGGSGNQPQHF
TRBJ2-7 | TRBV7-2 | CASSTSVSTPYEQYF
TRBJ2-1 | TRBV5-5 | CASSLMGQVYNEQFF